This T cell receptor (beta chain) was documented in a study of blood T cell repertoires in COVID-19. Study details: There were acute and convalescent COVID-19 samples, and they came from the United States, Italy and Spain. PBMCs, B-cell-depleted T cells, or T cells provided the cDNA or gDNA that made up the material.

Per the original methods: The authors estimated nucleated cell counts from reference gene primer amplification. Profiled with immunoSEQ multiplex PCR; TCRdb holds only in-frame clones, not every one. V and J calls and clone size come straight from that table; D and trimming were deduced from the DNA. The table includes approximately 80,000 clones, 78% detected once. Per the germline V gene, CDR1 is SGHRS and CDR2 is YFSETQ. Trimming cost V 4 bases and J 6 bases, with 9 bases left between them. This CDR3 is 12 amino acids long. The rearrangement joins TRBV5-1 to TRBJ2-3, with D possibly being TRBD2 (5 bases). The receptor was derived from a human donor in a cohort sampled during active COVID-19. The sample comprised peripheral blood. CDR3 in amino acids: CASSPGGDTQYF. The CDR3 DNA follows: TGCGCCAGCAGCCCCGGCGGGGATACGCAGTATTTT.